This T cell receptor beta chain was captured in a study of blood T cell repertoires in COVID-19. About the research overall: Researchers got acute and convalescent COVID-19 samples from the United States, Italy and Spain.

Original handling: Estimated nucleated cell counts came from reference gene primer amplification. The repertoire was sequenced with immunoSEQ multiplex PCR; TCRdb's copy has only in-frame clones and lacks some. That table furnishes V, J and clone size, whereas the DNA furnished D and trimming. The repertoire holds some 180,000 clones, with around 76% as singletons. The TCR comes from a woman aged 45 to 65 with active or convalescent COVID-19. The sample comprised peripheral blood.

CDR3 sequence reads: CASSVEREPANEQFF. The CDR3 coding sequence is TGTGCCAGCAGCGTAGAAAGAGAGCCCGCCAATGAGCAGTTCTTC. The rearrangement uses TRBV9 and TRBJ2-1; D ambiguous. Trimming cost V 0 bases and J 6 bases, with 13 bases left between them. The CDR3 has 15 amino acids. Germline loops: CDR1 SGDLS, CDR2 YYNGEE.